The 32 T cell receptor beta chains listed next were all sequenced from one sample in a study of blood T cells in healthy people across ages. Primed by a sample-barcoded 5' primer and a J-beta primer mix, a second PCR proceeded for 7 to 11 cycles. TCRdb fed the 5' RACE reads into MiXCR, producing one record per CDR3 protein. Seen here are 650,000 or so distinct CDR3 sequences, roughly half observed once, and the top ten hold roughly 13%. The sample consisted of blood. The receptor set was obtained from a woman at least 80 years old in good health.

The V gene is TRBV7-7, the J gene TRBJ2-1; 12 nucleotides agree with TRBD2. The J call may be in error: the DNA end matches TRBJ2-7 better. The CDR3 is 15 amino acids. The germline CDR1 and CDR2 sequences are SSHAT and FNYEAQ (reference sequence). CDR3 DNA sequence: TGTGCCAGCAGCCCTCGACTAGCGGGGGACAATGAGCAGTACTTC. This sequence encodes CASSPRLAGDNEQYF.

The gene calls are TRBV10-3 and TRBJ2-7, with D hard to call. The germline V gene has CDR1 ENHRY and CDR2 SYGVKD. There are 12 residues in the CDR3. V dropped 6 bases and J dropped 7 bases, with 13 bases sitting between them. The DNA of the CDR3 is TGTGCCATCAGGCCGATGAATGGGGAGCAGTACTTC. The encoded protein is CAIRPMNGEQYF.

This chain uses TRBV5-1 with TRBJ2-3, with a tentative D call TRBD2 (7 bases). V dropped 3 bases and J dropped 4 bases, with 18 bases sitting between them. The germline V gene encodes CDR1 SGHRS and CDR2 YFSETQ. This CDR3 region has 16 residues. The CDR3 DNA is TGCGCCAGCAGCTCCGGGGGCGCGGGGGCGCCAGATACGCAGTATTTT. Protein sequence: CASSSGGAGAPDTQYF.

The V and J genes are TRBV20-1 and TRBJ2-7; D call uncertain. Germline V gene data show CDR1 as DFQATT and CDR2 as SNEGSKA (reference sequence). V was cut by 3 bases and J by 3 bases, with 9 bases left in between. The CDR3 runs to 12 residues. The CDR3 loop reads CSARVHNYEQYF. For the CDR3, the DNA is TGCAGTGCTAGGGTGCACAACTACGAGCAGTACTTC.

V gene TRBV7-3 combines with J gene TRBJ2-1, with 8 bases matching TRBD2. The J segment lost 2 bases and the V segment lost 5 bases, leaving 5 bases of the junction unmatched. Germline assignment: CDR1 SGHTA and CDR2 FQGTGA. CDR3 size: 15 residues. The CDR3 protein is CASSSTSGTYNEQFF. CDR3 nucleotide sequence: TGTGCCAGCAGCAGCACTAGCGGCACCTACAATGAGCAGTTCTTC.

Many counts were recorded for this clonotype. V gene TRBV3-1 combines with J gene TRBJ1-1; D may be TRBD1 (5 bases). Trimming left V 6 bases short and J 4 bases short, with 15 bases between. CDR1 LGHDT and CDR2 YNNKEL come from the germline V gene (reference sequence). The CDR3 sequence is 14 residues long. The CDR3 loop is CASSPVVGGTEAFF. In DNA, the CDR3 is TGTGCCAGCAGTCCCGTTGTGGGGGGCACTGAAGCTTTCTTT.

As to this clonotype: Since a much larger clone is just one base distant, this may be a read error. The CDR3 DNA is TGCGCCAGCAACTTCAGACCGGCCACAGATACGCAGTATTTT. Its protein is CASNFRPATDTQYF. The genes are TRBV5-1 and TRBJ2-3; no definite D call. In germline, CDR1 is SGHRS, CDR2 YFSETQ. The V and J ends lost 6 bases and 2 bases respectively, with 13 bases between them. CDR3 length equals 14 residues.

The chain uses TRBV25-1 and TRBJ1-5; D call uncertain. CDR1 is MGHDK, CDR2 SYGVNS, per germline. The CDR3 extends over 12 amino acids. The V end was cut by 3 bases, the J end by 7 bases, with 7 bases between. The CDR3 region has the DNA TGTGCCAGCAGTGACGGGTACCAGCCCCAGCATTTT. It translates to CASSDGYQPQHF.

As concerns this clonotype: A single base separates this from a much larger clone, so it may be a read error. The chain joins TRBV20-1 to TRBJ2-5; 8 nucleotides agree with TRBD1. The V gene's germline CDR1 is DFQATT and CDR2 SNEGSKA (reference sequence). The CDR3 spans 15 residues. The CDR3 reads CSTRPLTGGQETQYF. The CDR3, as DNA: TGCAGTACTAGGCCCCTAACAGGGGGTCAAGAGACCCAGTACTTC.

This clonotype was recorded a few times. A much larger clone differs from this one at a single base, so this may be a read error. V and J are TRBV5-1 and TRBJ2-5, with 15 bases fitting TRBD2. The CDR3 is 18 residues long. Germline-derived CDR1 and CDR2 are SGHRS and YFSETQ. V lost 0 bases and J lost 11; bases outside the gene matches: 14. This chain's CDR3 is CASSLGTSGGASYHEQYF. DNA of the CDR3: TGCGCCAGCAGCTTGGGGACTAGCGGGGGGGCTTCCTACCATGAGCAGTACTTC.

This clonotype was picked up many times. J is TRBJ2-5 and V is TRBV7-9; no clear D. V was trimmed by 7 bases and J by 7 bases, leaving 16 bases between them. Germline lookup yields CDR1 SEHNR and CDR2 FQNEAQ (reference sequence). This CDR3 is built from 13 residues. The CDR3 protein is CASTLSDVGTQYF. The CDR3 DNA follows: TGTGCCAGCACCCTATCGGACGTGGGGACCCAGTACTTC.

The chain employs TRBV20-1 and TRBJ1-5; no clear D. Germline CDR1 reads DFQATT; CDR2 reads SNEGSKA (reference sequence). The CDR3 has 14 residues. Trimming took off 3 bases at V and 1 base at J, with 10 bases between the two ends. This CDR3 is CSASEEVSNQPQHF. The CDR3 coding sequence is TGCAGTGCTAGTGAGGAGGTGAGCAATCAGCCCCAGCATTTT.

This chain connects TRBV20-1 to TRBJ1-6, with D maybe TRBD1 (5 bases). The V and J ends lost 2 bases and 9 bases respectively, with 20 bases between them. The CDR3 consists of 16 residues. Germline loops: CDR1 DFQATT, CDR2 SNEGSKA (reference sequence). CDR3 in DNA: TGCAGTGCTAGATCACCCCGGGACGCAGAACGTTCACCCCTCCACTTT. Translation: CSARSPRDAERSPLHF.

Details on this clonotype: This may come from a read error, since a much larger clone is one base off. The chain employs TRBV7-9 and TRBJ2-5, with D unresolved. The end of the DNA fits TRBJ2-4 better, so the J call may be wrong. The germline gives CDR1 SEHNR, CDR2 FQNEAQ (reference sequence). The CDR3 spans 14 residues. The CDR3 DNA reads TGTGCCGGCAGCTCTTGGGGTAGTAGGAACATTCAGTACTTC. Translating gives CAGSSWGSRNIQYF.

J is TRBJ2-1 and V is TRBV5-1; the D call may be TRBD1 or TRBD2 (5 bases each). Trimming took 3 bases from V and 10 from J, leaving 11 bases between them. Germline values: CDR1 SGHRS, CDR2 YFSETQ. The CDR3 runs 12 residues. CDR3 residues: CASSWGTNEQFF. The CDR3 DNA follows: TGCGCCAGCAGCTGGGGGACCAACGAGCAGTTCTTC.

Notes on this clonotype: Since a much larger clone is just one base distant, this may be a read error. The chain carries TRBV7-8 and TRBJ2-1; D unresolved. Between the trimmed V and J ends, which lost 0 bases and 6 bases, there was a span of 12 bases. CDR3 length: 15 residues. Germline CDR1 SGHVS, CDR2 FQNEAQ. CDR3 loop: CASSLARSRGNEQFF. CDR3 in DNA: TGTGCCAGCAGCTTAGCTCGGTCTCGAGGCAATGAGCAGTTCTTC.

Notes on this clonotype: Since a much larger clone is just one base distant, this may be a read error. This rearrangement joins TRBV20-1 to TRBJ2-4, with D possibly TRBD1 on 6 matching bases. The germline V and J ends were trimmed by 5 bases and 7 bases, with 24 bases remaining between them. Germline V CDR1 and CDR2: DFQATT, SNEGSKA (reference sequence). The CDR3 is 16 amino acids. CDR3 loop: CSARLIFRGRENIQYF. The CDR3 DNA reads as TGCAGTGCTCGGCTCATTTTCAGGGGCAGGGAGAACATTCAGTACTTC.

This clonotype was seen ten or more times. The chain recombines TRBV29-1 with TRBJ2-7; 10 bases are a match to TRBD2. With V trimmed by 7 bases and J by 4 bases, 13 bases remained unmatched. Germline values: CDR1 SQVTM, CDR2 ANQGSEA. CDR3 length: 15 residues. The CDR3 DNA sequence: TGCAGCGGGACAGTAGCGGGAGGCCCTTCTTACGAGCAGTACTTC. This sequence encodes CSGTVAGGPSYEQYF.

This clonotype was found once. Just one base apart from a much larger clone, this may be a read error. The gene calls are TRBV27 and TRBJ2-1, with 12 bases aligning to TRBD2. The CDR3 spans 17 residues. The germline V gene has CDR1 MNHEY and CDR2 SMNVEV (reference sequence). The CDR3 loop reads CASSLPSSGGAYNERFF. The DNA for the CDR3 is TGTGCCAGCAGTTTGCCCTCTAGCGGGGGGGCCTACAATGAGCGGTTCTTC.

This clonotype was picked up many times. V usage is TRBV27 and J usage is TRBJ2-3; TRBD1 might be the D (5 bases). Trimming left V 5 bases short and J 6 bases short, with 9 bases between. From germline, CDR1 is MNHEY and CDR2 SMNVEV (reference sequence). The CDR3 runs to 12 residues. As DNA, the CDR3 is TGTGCCAGCAGTCCAGGGTGGGATACGCAGTATTTT. It encodes CASSPGWDTQYF.

The chain uses TRBV6-1 and TRBJ2-7; possibly TRBD1 for D (6 bases). Between the trimmed V and J ends, which lost 8 bases and 6 bases, there was a span of 20 bases. This CDR3 is 14 amino acids long. The germline gives CDR1 MNHNS, CDR2 SASEGT. Here the CDR3 reads CASRVLSGQTEQYF. CDR3 nucleotide sequence: TGTGCCAGCCGTGTATTGTCTGGACAGACCGAGCAGTACTTC.

J is TRBJ2-5 and V is TRBV15; unclear D gene. The CDR3 spans 13 residues. Germline V gene sequence: CDR1 LNHNV, CDR2 YYDKDF (reference sequence). The germline V and J ends were trimmed by 4 bases and 1 base, with 7 bases remaining between them. The CDR3: CATSTQSQETQYF. DNA for the CDR3: TGTGCCACCAGCACACAAAGCCAAGAGACCCAGTACTTC.

Ten or more counts support this clonotype. The chain couples TRBV6-6 to TRBJ1-5, with 7 bases matching TRBD1. V lost 0 bases and J lost 8; bases outside the gene matches: 7. The CDR3 is 15 residues long. The V gene's germline CDR1 is MNHNY and CDR2 SVGAGI (reference sequence). CDR3 nucleotides: TGTGCCAGCAGTTACTCGCGACAGGGTTTTGAGCCCCAGCATTTT. It yields the protein CASSYSRQGFEPQHF.

This clonotype was seen many times. This chain connects TRBV7-9 to TRBJ2-3, with TRBD2 matching over 7 bases. CDR3 length: 16 amino acids. CDR1 and CDR2 from the germline V gene are SEHNR and FQNEAQ (reference sequence). J lost 0 bases, V lost 6 bases, and 9 bases had no gene match. The CDR3 here is CASSFPGRGSTDTQYF. DNA of the CDR3: TGTGCCAGCAGTTTCCCAGGGAGGGGAAGCACAGATACGCAGTATTTT.

This clonotype was observed a handful of times. CDR3 DNA: TGCAGTGCTAGAGATGGATCCGATTTGGCTGAGCAGTTCTTC. It translates to CSARDGSDLAEQFF. The chain has TRBV20-1 and TRBJ2-1; no clear D. The CDR3 loop spans 14 amino acids. Germline V CDR1 and CDR2: DFQATT, SNEGSKA (reference sequence). The germline V and J ends were trimmed by 0 bases and 9 bases, with 15 bases remaining between them.

The sample holds many counts of this clonotype. CDR3 in DNA: TGTGCCAGCAGCAAGACTAGTCTAGAGACCCAGTACTTC. It specifies CASSKTSLETQYF. The chain combines TRBV12-3 or TRBV12-4 with TRBJ2-5; a possible D gene is TRBD2 (6 bases). The germline V and J ends were trimmed by 6 bases and 4 bases, with 12 bases remaining between them. The CDR3 extends over 13 amino acids.

CDR3: CSGGHNEKLFF. The CDR3 bases are TGCAGCGGGGGTCATAATGAAAAACTGTTTTTT. This chain links TRBV29-1 with TRBJ1-4; D is undetermined. V shed 7 bases and J shed 4 bases, with 7 bases lying between them. Germline V lookup: CDR1 SQVTM, CDR2 ANQGSEA. The CDR3 has 11 residues.

CDR3 amino acids: CSVAARATYEQYF. The CDR3 DNA follows: TGCAGCGTTGCCGCCAGGGCAACCTACGAGCAGTACTTC. The J gene is TRBJ2-5, the V gene TRBV29-1; tentative D call: TRBD1 (5 bases). The J call may be mistaken, given a closer DNA end match to TRBJ2-7. The V gene's germline CDR1 is SQVTM and CDR2 ANQGSEA. The CDR3 extends over 13 amino acids.

The CDR3 sequence is CSVWGTEAFF. The CDR3 coding sequence is TGCAGCGTTTGGGGCACTGAAGCTTTCTTT. The genes are TRBV29-1 and TRBJ1-1; D remains ambiguous. The V gene's germline CDR1 is SQVTM and CDR2 ANQGSEA. The CDR3 runs to 10 residues. V was cut by 5 bases and J by 4 bases, with 5 bases left in between. Full variable domain (outside the CDR3, taken from reference TRBV29-1 and TRBJ1-1): SAVISQKPSRDICQRGTSLTIQCQVDSQVTMMFWYRQQPGQSLTLIATANQGSEATYESGFVIDKFPISRPNLTFSTLTVSNMSPEDSSIYLCSVWGTEAFFGQGTRLTVV.

The rearrangement joins TRBV29-1 to TRBJ2-6; D not certain. V was pared by 0 bases and J by 0 bases, with 9 bases between. This CDR3 has 16 amino acids. In germline, CDR1 is SQVTM, CDR2 ANQGSEA. The DNA for the CDR3 is TGCAGCGTTGAAGAACGACACCACTCTGGGGCCAACGTCCTGACTTTC. It is translated as CSVEERHHSGANVLTF.

The rearrangement uses TRBV27 and TRBJ2-1; D perhaps matches TRBD2 (6 bases). This CDR3 has 14 residues. V was cut by 2 bases and J by 8 bases, with 13 bases left in between. The germline CDR1 and CDR2 sequences are MNHEY and SMNVEV (reference sequence). The CDR3 coding sequence is TGTGCCAGCAGTTTAGAGACTAGATTGTATGAGCAGTTCTTC. This sequence encodes CASSLETRLYEQFF.

The chain joins TRBV25-1 to TRBJ1-5; D remains ambiguous. The V end was cut by 3 bases, the J end by 2 bases, with 11 bases between. From germline, CDR1 is MGHDK and CDR2 SYGVNS. The CDR3 contains 15 residues. CDR3 protein: CASSENGYGNQPQHF. The CDR3 DNA follows: TGTGCCAGCAGTGAGAACGGGTATGGCAATCAGCCCCAGCATTTT.